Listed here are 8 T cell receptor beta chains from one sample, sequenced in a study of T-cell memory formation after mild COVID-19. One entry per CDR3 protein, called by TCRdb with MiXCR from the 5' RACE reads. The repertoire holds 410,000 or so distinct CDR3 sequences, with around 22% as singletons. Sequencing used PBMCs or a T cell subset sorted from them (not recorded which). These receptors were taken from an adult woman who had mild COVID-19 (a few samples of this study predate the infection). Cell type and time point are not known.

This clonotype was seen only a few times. Here the CDR3 reads CASSLTSGGVPTQYF. The CDR3 DNA sequence: TGTGCCAGCAGTCTGACTAGCGGGGGGGTCCCTACGCAGTATTTT. The chain is built from TRBV2 and TRBJ2-3, with 14 bases fitting TRBD2. The germline V gene encodes CDR1 SNHLY and CDR2 FYNNEI. Trimming took 5 bases from V and 8 from J; bases not matched to a gene: 6. The CDR3 contains 15 residues.

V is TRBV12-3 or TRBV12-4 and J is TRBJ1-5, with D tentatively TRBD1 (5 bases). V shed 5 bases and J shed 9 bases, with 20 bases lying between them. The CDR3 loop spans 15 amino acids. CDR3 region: CASSIDSPEVGPQHF. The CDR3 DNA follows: TGTGCCAGCAGTATCGACAGCCCAGAGGTTGGGCCCCAGCATTTT.

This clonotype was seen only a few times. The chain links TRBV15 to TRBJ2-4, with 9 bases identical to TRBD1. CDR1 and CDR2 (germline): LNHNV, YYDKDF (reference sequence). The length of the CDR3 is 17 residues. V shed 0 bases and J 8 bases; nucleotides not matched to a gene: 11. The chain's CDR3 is CATSRDTDRGRIDIQYF. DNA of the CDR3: TGTGCCACCAGCAGAGATACGGACAGGGGAAGGATAGACATTCAGTACTTC.

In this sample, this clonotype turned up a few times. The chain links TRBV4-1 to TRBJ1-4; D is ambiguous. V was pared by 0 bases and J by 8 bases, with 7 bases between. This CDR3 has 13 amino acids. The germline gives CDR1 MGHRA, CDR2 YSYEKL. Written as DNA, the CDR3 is TGCGCCAGCAGCCAAGAAAGTGAAGAAAAACTGTTTTTT. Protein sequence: CASSQESEEKLFF.

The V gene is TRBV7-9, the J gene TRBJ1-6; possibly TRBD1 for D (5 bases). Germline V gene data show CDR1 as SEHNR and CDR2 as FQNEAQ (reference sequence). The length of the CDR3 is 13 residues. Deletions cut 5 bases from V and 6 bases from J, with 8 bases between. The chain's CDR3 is CASSGDLNSPLHF. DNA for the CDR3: TGTGCCAGCAGCGGGGACCTTAATTCACCCCTCCACTTT.

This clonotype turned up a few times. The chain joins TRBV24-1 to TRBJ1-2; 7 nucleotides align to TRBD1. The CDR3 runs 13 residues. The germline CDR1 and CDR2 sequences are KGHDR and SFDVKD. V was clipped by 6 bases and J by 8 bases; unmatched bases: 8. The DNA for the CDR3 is TGTGCCACCAGTCAGGGGGACCTCCGGGGCTACACCTTC. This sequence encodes CATSQGDLRGYTF.

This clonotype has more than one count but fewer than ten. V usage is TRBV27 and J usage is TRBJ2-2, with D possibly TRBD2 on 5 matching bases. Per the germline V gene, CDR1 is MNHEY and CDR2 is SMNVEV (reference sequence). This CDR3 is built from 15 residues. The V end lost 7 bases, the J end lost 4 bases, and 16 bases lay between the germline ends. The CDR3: CASKLLSGSTGELFF. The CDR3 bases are TGTGCCAGCAAACTTCTTTCGGGGAGCACCGGGGAGCTGTTTTTT.

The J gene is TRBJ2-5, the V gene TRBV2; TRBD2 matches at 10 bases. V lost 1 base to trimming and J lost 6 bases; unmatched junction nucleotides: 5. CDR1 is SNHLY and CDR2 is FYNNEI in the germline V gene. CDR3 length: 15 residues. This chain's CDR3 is CASSEGAGGLKTQYF. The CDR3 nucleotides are TGTGCCAGCAGTGAAGGAGCGGGGGGGCTGAAGACCCAGTACTTC.